These T cell receptor beta chains were read from a single sample in a study of response to subunit inactivated influenza vaccine. TCRdb recomputed calls from the RT-PCR reads with MiXCR, one row per CDR3 protein. This sample has a few hundred thousand distinct CDR3 sequences, with roughly 12% found just once. The same sample was also studied in work on T cells expressing NK-cell markers.

The sequencing here drew on PBMCs from blood, taken on the day of vaccination. The receptors come from a man aged 45-60 years who received an inactivated influenza vaccine. The CDR3 runs from the conserved cysteine through the conserved F or W. D genes are given only for firm matches. The size entry is marked missing in some rows and otherwise reads once, few, many or a size class.

>TRBJ2-7|NA|few|TRBV29-1
CSVSPRMGVDHEQYF
TGCAGCGTTTCACCGAGGATGGGAGTCGACCACGAGCAGTACTTC
>TRBJ2-2|NA|NA|TRBV5-1
CASRSPGGTGELFF
TGCGCCAGCAGGTCTCCAGGTGGGACCGGGGAGCTGTTTTTT
>TRBJ1-2|NA|NA|TRBV18
CASSPGTDQLSGYTF
TGTGCCAGCTCACCAGGGACGGACCAACTATCGGGCTACACCTTC
>TRBJ2-6|NA|few|TRBV4-3
CASSQGRMAGANVLTF
TGCGCCAGCAGCCAAGGCCGGATGGCTGGGGCCAACGTCCTGACTTTC
>TRBJ1-2|NA|NA|TRBV6-1
CASSPLGGVYGYTF
TGTGCCAGCAGCCCCTTAGGGGGGGTCTATGGCTACACCTTC
>TRBJ2-7|TRBD2|NA|TRBV20-1
CSATGTSFYEQYF
TGCAGTGCTACCGGGACTAGTTTTTACGAGCAGTACTTC
>TRBJ2-5|NA|NA|TRBV20-1
CSARGFPKGNRAQETQYF
TGCAGTGCTAGAGGTTTCCCGAAGGGTAATCGAGCTCAAGAGACCCAGTACTTC
>TRBJ2-1|NA|NA|TRBV10-3
CAISEGDNPQFF
TGTGCCATCAGTGAGGGGGACAATCCGCAGTTCTTC
>TRBJ2-5|NA|few|TRBV12-3/TRBV12-4
CASSFGQEETQYF
TGTGCCAGCAGTTTTGGGCAGGAGGAGACCCAGTACTTC
>TRBJ2-5|NA|few|TRBV5-1
CASSFGTQTRETQYF
TGCGCCAGCAGCTTCGGGACCCAAACACGGGAGACCCAGTACTTC